This T cell receptor beta chain is from a study of blood T cell repertoires in COVID-19. Study at large: From the United States, Italy and Spain came samples of acute and convalescent COVID-19.

Here immunoSEQ multiplex PCR was the method, and the copy in TCRdb shows in-frame clones only, minus some. The sample has under 150,000 clones, more than 65% seen once. Trimming stripped 2 bases from V and 5 bases from J, with 15 bases between. CDR1 is SGHTA and CDR2 is FQGNSA in the germline V gene. CDR3 size: 15 residues. Source material: peripheral blood. This receptor was obtained from a woman aged 60-75 years with acute or convalescent COVID-19. The chain uses TRBV7-2 and TRBJ2-5; D possibly corresponds to TRBD2 (6 bases). The chain's CDR3 is CASSLLAGLVETQYF. The CDR3 bases are TGTGCCAGCAGCTTATTGGCGGGGCTGGTGGAGACCCAGTACTTC.